The 27 T cell receptor beta chains listed next were all sequenced from one sample in a study of blood T cell repertoires in COVID-19. Measured with immunoSEQ multiplex PCR; TCRdb has only the in-frame clones, and not every one. The repertoire holds fewer than 45,000 clones, with over 90% as singletons. The sample taken for sequencing was peripheral blood. The receptors stem from a man aged 55 to 69 with active or convalescent COVID-19.

This clone occurred once. In nucleotides, the CDR3 is TGTGCCAGCTCACCGGGAGGGCCCCTCGAGCAGTACTTC. It encodes CASSPGGPLEQYF. The J gene is TRBJ2-7, the V gene TRBV18; 7 bases agree with TRBD2. With V trimmed by 3 bases and J by 6 bases, 5 bases remained unmatched. This CDR3 contains 13 residues. Germline assignment: CDR1 KGHSH and CDR2 LQKENI.

The rearrangement joins TRBV12-3 or TRBV12-4 to TRBJ1-1; 7 positions agree with TRBD1. V gave up 7 bases and J gave up 3 bases; unmatched junction bases: 5. This CDR3 contains 13 residues. The CDR3 DNA is TGTGCCAGCACCCCACAGGGGTACACTGAAGCTTTCTTT. Protein product: CASTPQGYTEAFF.

This sequence joins TRBV4-1 and TRBJ2-1, with a tentative D call TRBD2 (5 bases). The V and J ends lost 4 bases and 12 bases respectively, with 13 bases between them. Germline V gene sequence: CDR1 MGHRA, CDR2 YSYEKL. The CDR3 is 12 amino acids. The CDR3 region is CASSLTGNRQFF. DNA for the CDR3: TGCGCCAGCAGCCTTACCGGGAACAGGCAGTTCTTC.

V is TRBV3-1 (or the pseudogene TRBV3-2) and J is TRBJ1-2, with a weak D call TRBD1 (5 bases). Germline CDR1 reads LGHDT; CDR2 reads YNNKEL (reference sequence). The CDR3 extends over 16 amino acids. V dropped 1 base and J dropped 8 bases, with 20 bases sitting between them. The CDR3, as DNA: TGTGCCAGCAGCCAAGGGTCCGGCAGGGCCCATCCAGGCTACACCTTC. It codes for CASSQGSGRAHPGYTF.

The V and J genes are TRBV5-6 and TRBJ2-1; possibly TRBD2 for D (6 bases). This CDR3 contains 17 residues. The germline V gene has CDR1 SGHDT and CDR2 YYEEEE. Between the trimmed V and J ends, which lost 0 bases and 6 bases, there was a span of 19 bases. DNA of the CDR3: TGTGCCAGCAGCTTGGCCACCAGCGGGCCCCGGGGCAATGAGCAGTTCTTC. Its protein product is CASSLATSGPRGNEQFF.

The rearrangement uses TRBV19 and TRBJ1-6; no definite D call. Germline CDR1 reads LNHDA; CDR2 reads SQIVND (reference sequence). The CDR3 extends over 16 amino acids. Trimming removed 7 bases from V and 3 bases from J, with 16 bases in between. DNA for the CDR3: TGTGCCAGTACCCCAGGACTGAGGGACTATAATTCACCCCTCCACTTT. This gives the protein CASTPGLRDYNSPLHF.

The chain has TRBV5-1 and TRBJ2-3; 10 bases agree with TRBD2. Germline CDR1 and CDR2: SGHRS and YFSETQ. This CDR3 has 17 residues. Unmatched junction bases numbered 8, after V lost 0 bases and J lost 4 bases. DNA for the CDR3: TGCGCCAGCAGCTTGGAAGGGGCTAGCGGGGGATCAGATACGCAGTATTTT. Residues: CASSLEGASGGSDTQYF.

As DNA, the CDR3 is TGTGCCAGCAGTGACGGGGGTTCTGGGGCCAACGTCCTGACTTTC. It is translated as CASSDGGSGANVLTF. The chain combines TRBV2 with TRBJ2-6; the D gene is possibly TRBD2 (6 bases). V gave up 3 bases and J gave up 1 base, with 7 bases separating them. The CDR3 runs 15 residues. Germline-derived CDR1 and CDR2 are SNHLY and FYNNEI.

The genes are TRBV7-9 and TRBJ1-2; D is uncertain. Germline CDR1 SEHNR, CDR2 FQNEAQ (reference sequence). Trimming took 2 bases from V and 5 from J, leaving 9 bases between them. The CDR3 has 13 amino acids. In DNA form, the CDR3 reads TGTGCCAGCAGCTTATACGCCGAGTATGGCTACACCTTC. This sequence encodes CASSLYAEYGYTF.

In DNA, the CDR3 is TGCGCCAGCAGCTTTGGACAGTTTTATGGCTACACCTTC. Its protein is CASSFGQFYGYTF. This chain connects TRBV5-1 to TRBJ1-2; D perhaps matches TRBD1 (6 bases). Germline V gene data show CDR1 as SGHRS and CDR2 as YFSETQ. Trimming took 2 bases from V and 5 from J, leaving 10 bases between them. This CDR3 is built from 13 residues.

The genes are TRBV2 and TRBJ2-7; the match to TRBD2 covers 8 bases. V was clipped by 4 bases and J by 4 bases; unmatched bases: 3. The CDR3 is 13 amino acids. CDR1 and CDR2 (germline): SNHLY, FYNNEI. DNA for the CDR3: TGTGCCAGCAGTGGGACTAGCAGATACGAGCAGTACTTC. Translated, it gives CASSGTSRYEQYF.

The chain couples TRBV7-9 to TRBJ1-4; tentatively, D is TRBD1 (6 bases). The CDR3 loop spans 13 amino acids. Trimming pared 3 bases from V and 7 bases from J, leaving 9 bases between. CDR1 and CDR2 from the germline V gene are SEHNR and FQNEAQ (reference sequence). The CDR3 DNA reads TGTGCCAGCAGCTTCCAGGGGTCTGAAAAACTGTTTTTT. Translation gives CASSFQGSEKLFF. The full variable domain, completed using reference TRBV7-9 and TRBJ1-4, is DTGVSQNPRHKITKRGQNVTFRCDPISEHNRLYWYRQTLGQGPEFLTYFQNEAQLEKSRLLSDRFSAERPKGSFSTLEIQRTEQGDSAMYLCASSFQGSEKLFFGSGTQLSVL.

V gene TRBV6-5 combines with J gene TRBJ2-2, with a tentative D call TRBD2 (7 bases). The germline V gene has CDR1 MNHEY and CDR2 SVGAGI. The CDR3 totals 15 residues. Trimming left V 2 bases short and J 5 bases short, with 12 bases between. The CDR3 spells CASSYGRGGTGELFF. The CDR3 bases are TGTGCCAGCAGTTACGGGAGGGGGGGTACCGGGGAGCTGTTTTTT.

V and J are TRBV11-1 and TRBJ2-1; D is possibly TRBD2 (7 bases). The CDR3 extends over 16 amino acids. From germline, CDR1 is SGHAT and CDR2 FQDESV (reference sequence). With 5 bases removed from V and 3 bases from J, the gap between germline ends came to 17 bases. CDR3 protein: CASSPRRGGNYNEQFF. In DNA, the CDR3 is TGTGCCAGCAGCCCTAGAAGGGGGGGGAACTACAATGAGCAGTTCTTC.

The chain uses TRBV7-2 and TRBJ1-5; no reliable D call. The CDR3 totals 15 residues. The V end lost 3 bases, the J end lost 3 bases, and 12 bases lay between the germline ends. Germline V lookup: CDR1 SGHTA, CDR2 FQGNSA. CDR3 region: CASSFDTSSNQPQHF. The CDR3, as DNA: TGTGCCAGCAGCTTTGATACTTCTTCCAATCAGCCCCAGCATTTT.

The V gene is TRBV24-1, the J gene TRBJ2-3, with 9 nucleotides matching TRBD1. V was pared by 4 bases and J by 2 bases, with 9 bases of the junction left unmatched. CDR3 length: 17 amino acids. Germline values: CDR1 KGHDR, CDR2 SFDVKD. Here the CDR3 DNA reads TGTGCCACCAGTGACCCCGGACAGGGGCGTAACACAGATACGCAGTATTTT. This sequence encodes CATSDPGQGRNTDTQYF.

This chain links TRBV28 with TRBJ1-5; possibly TRBD1 for D (5 bases). CDR3 length: 15 amino acids. CDR1 is MDHEN and CDR2 is SYDVKM in the germline V gene. V lost 6 bases and J lost 5, with 17 bases in between. CDR3 residues: CASSMRMGPHQPQHF. Written as DNA, the CDR3 is TGTGCCAGCAGCATGAGGATGGGGCCTCATCAGCCCCAGCATTTT. Drawing the rest from reference TRBV28 and TRBJ1-5, the complete variable domain is DVKVTQSSRYLVKRTGEKVFLECVQDMDHENMFWYRQDPGLGLRLIYFSYDVKMKEKGDIPEGYSVSREKKERFSLILESASTNQTSMYLCASSMRMGPHQPQHFGDGTRLSIL.

The chain is built from TRBV5-1 and TRBJ2-2, with 13 bases matching TRBD2. CDR1 and CDR2 (germline): SGHRS, YFSETQ. CDR3 size: 16 residues. J lost 4 bases, V lost 4 bases, and 4 bases had no gene match. The CDR3 nucleotides read TGCGCCAGCAGCGGTGGGACTAGCGGGACCACCGGGGAGCTGTTTTTT. Its protein is CASSGGTSGTTGELFF. Full variable domain (missing parts from reference TRBV5-1 and TRBJ2-2): KAGVTQTPRYLIKTRGQQVTLSCSPISGHRSVSWYQQTPGQGLQFLFEYFSETQRNKGNFPGRFSGRQFSNSRSEMNVSTLELGDSALYLCASSGGTSGTTGELFFGEGSRLTVL.

The chain is built from TRBV28 and TRBJ2-3, with TRBD2 matching over 11 bases. The V and J ends lost 6 bases and 6 bases, in that order; junction bases with no gene match: 17. The CDR3 length is 18 residues. Germline V CDR1 and CDR2: MDHEN, SYDVKM. CDR3 coding DNA: TGTGCCAGCAGCTGGGCTAGCGGGAGGAGTGGGGCCGGCGATACGCAGTATTTT. This gives the protein CASSWASGRSGAGDTQYF. Looking up the rest from reference TRBV28 and TRBJ2-3 gives the full variable domain: DVKVTQSSRYLVKRTGEKVFLECVQDMDHENMFWYRQDPGLGLRLIYFSYDVKMKEKGDIPEGYSVSREKKERFSLILESASTNQTSMYLCASSWASGRSGAGDTQYFGPGTRLTVL.

This chain connects TRBV20-1 to TRBJ2-7; the D gene is possibly TRBD1 (6 bases). Trimming took off 3 bases at V and 2 bases at J, with 14 bases between the two ends. The CDR3 runs to 14 residues. CDR1 and CDR2 (germline): DFQATT, SNEGSKA (reference sequence). CDR3 region: CSASGPQGPYEQYF. The DNA of the CDR3 is TGCAGTGCTAGTGGCCCCCAGGGGCCCTACGAGCAGTACTTC.

V usage is TRBV7-2 and J usage is TRBJ2-1, with D maybe TRBD2 (6 bases). Germline CDR1 and CDR2: SGHTA and FQGNSA. The CDR3 has 14 residues. Trimming took 3 bases from V and 4 from J, leaving 10 bases between them. The CDR3 nucleotides read TGTGCCAGCAGCTTTCGCGGGGAGTACAATGAGCAGTTCTTC. Translating gives CASSFRGEYNEQFF.

The chain uses TRBV5-1 and TRBJ2-7, with 8 positions matching TRBD1. CDR1 and CDR2 from the germline V gene are SGHRS and YFSETQ. The V gene end was trimmed by 0 bases and the J gene end by 2 bases; junction bases not matched to a gene: 7. The CDR3 is made up of 16 amino acids. The CDR3 nucleotides read TGCGCCAGCAGCTTGGGGGAGACAGGGGTGACCTACGAGCAGTACTTC. Translation: CASSLGETGVTYEQYF.

This chain joins TRBV13 and TRBJ2-2; TRBD2 agrees at 8 bases. Germline V gene data show CDR1 as PRHDT and CDR2 as FYEKMQ (reference sequence). This CDR3 is 17 amino acids long. With 5 bases clipped from V and 5 bases from J, the junction kept 13 bases outside the gene matches. The CDR3 sequence: CASSPLGRGGFTGELFF. As DNA, the CDR3 is TGTGCCAGCAGCCCCCTAGGTCGGGGGGGGTTTACCGGGGAGCTGTTTTTT.

The chain has TRBV28 and TRBJ2-7; D might be TRBD2 (6 bases). Germline V gives CDR1 MDHEN, CDR2 SYDVKM. Trimming shortened V by 8 bases and J by 2 bases, and 16 bases separated the two germline ends. The CDR3 loop spans 14 amino acids. CDR3 nucleotide sequence: TGTGCCAGCGCAACCGGGACTTCGGCCTACGAGCAGTACTTC. It yields the protein CASATGTSAYEQYF. The entire variable domain, with the rest obtained from reference TRBV28 and TRBJ2-7, is as follows: DVKVTQSSRYLVKRTGEKVFLECVQDMDHENMFWYRQDPGLGLRLIYFSYDVKMKEKGDIPEGYSVSREKKERFSLILESASTNQTSMYLCASATGTSAYEQYFGPGTRLTVT.

CDR3 region: CASSYDRGQPQHF. The CDR3 DNA is TGTGCCAGCAGTTACGATCGGGGTCAGCCCCAGCATTTT. The chain links TRBV6-2 or TRBV6-3 to TRBJ1-5; the D is unclear. V was cut by 2 bases and J by 6 bases, with 8 bases left in between. The V gene's germline CDR1 is MNHEY and CDR2 SVGEGT. The CDR3 totals 13 residues.

J is TRBJ2-3 and V is TRBV7-9; D is unresolved. The CDR3 is made up of 15 amino acids. The V end was cut by 5 bases, the J end by 0 bases, with 12 bases between. Germline lookup yields CDR1 SEHNR and CDR2 FQNEAQ (reference sequence). Written as DNA, the CDR3 is TGTGCCAGCAGCGAGACTCTTCAGAGCACAGATACGCAGTATTTT. Translation: CASSETLQSTDTQYF.

This chain uses TRBV9 with TRBJ1-2; D is perhaps TRBD1 (6 bases). Per the germline V gene, CDR1 is SGDLS and CDR2 is YYNGEE. The CDR3 contains 14 residues. Trimming cost V 4 bases and J 4 bases, with 14 bases left between them. CDR3 sequence: CASSPTGNPYGYTF. CDR3 bases: TGTGCCAGCAGCCCTACAGGGAACCCCTATGGCTACACCTTC.